This T cell receptor (beta chain) was obtained from a study of post-analysis software for immune sequencing data. The study's findings and limits: Patients had higher frequencies than controls of about five TRBV segments, including TRBV5-6, TRBV5-1 and TRBV20-1. Among multiple sclerosis patients, normalized Chao1 diversity was significantly below that of controls. By F measure, strong co-clustering occurred among samples prepared in the same batch.

Unique molecular identifiers featured in each of the TCR beta cDNA libraries. TCRdb re-derived calls from the PCR reads in MiXCR, one entry per CDR3 protein. The top ten clones hold under 5.5% of a sample with a few hundred thousand distinct CDR3 sequences, around 34% of them seen once. Trimming took off 5 bases at V and 3 bases at J, with 11 bases between the two ends. The CDR3 length is 13 residues. In germline, CDR1 is MNHEY, CDR2 SVGEGT. This clonotype was seen ten or more times. The antigen is unknown. Sequencing was carried out using blood. The TCR originated in a girl aged 5-17 years with multiple sclerosis. The rearrangement joins TRBV6-2 or TRBV6-3 to TRBJ2-7; D may be TRBD1 (6 bases). CDR3 residues: CASSRPGHYEQYF. DNA of the CDR3: TGTGCCAGCAGTAGACCGGGACACTACGAGCAGTACTTC.